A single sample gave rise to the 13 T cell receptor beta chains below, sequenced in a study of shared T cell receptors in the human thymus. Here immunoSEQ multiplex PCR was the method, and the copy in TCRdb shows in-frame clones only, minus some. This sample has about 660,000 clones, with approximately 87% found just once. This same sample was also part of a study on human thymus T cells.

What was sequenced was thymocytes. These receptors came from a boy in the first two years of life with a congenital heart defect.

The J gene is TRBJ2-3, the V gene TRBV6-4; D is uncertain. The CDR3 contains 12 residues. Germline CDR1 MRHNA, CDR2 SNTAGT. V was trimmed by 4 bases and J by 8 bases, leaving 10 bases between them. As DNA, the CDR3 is TGTGCCAGCAGTGTCCGAAGCGTTACGCAGTATTTT. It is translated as CASSVRSVTQYF.

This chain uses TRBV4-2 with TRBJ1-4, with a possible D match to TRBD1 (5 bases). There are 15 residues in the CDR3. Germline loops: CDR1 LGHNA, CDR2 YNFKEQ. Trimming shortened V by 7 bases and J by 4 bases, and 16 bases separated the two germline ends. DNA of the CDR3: TGTGCCAGCAAACTAGCGGCAGGGAATAATGAAAAACTGTTTTTT. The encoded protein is CASKLAAGNNEKLFF.

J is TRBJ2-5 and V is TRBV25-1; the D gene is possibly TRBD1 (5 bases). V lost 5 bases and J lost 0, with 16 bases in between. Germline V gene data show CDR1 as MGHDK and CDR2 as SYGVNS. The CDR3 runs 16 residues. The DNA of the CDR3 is TGTGCCAGCAGTACTATCAGGGCCCCGTACCAAGAGACCCAGTACTTC. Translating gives CASSTIRAPYQETQYF.

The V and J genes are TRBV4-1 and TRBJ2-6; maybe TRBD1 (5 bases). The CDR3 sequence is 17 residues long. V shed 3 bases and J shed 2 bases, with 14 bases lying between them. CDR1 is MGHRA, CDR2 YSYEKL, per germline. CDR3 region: CASSQYSRVAGANVLTF. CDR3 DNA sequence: TGCGCCAGCAGCCAGTACAGCAGGGTGGCTGGGGCCAACGTCCTGACTTTC.

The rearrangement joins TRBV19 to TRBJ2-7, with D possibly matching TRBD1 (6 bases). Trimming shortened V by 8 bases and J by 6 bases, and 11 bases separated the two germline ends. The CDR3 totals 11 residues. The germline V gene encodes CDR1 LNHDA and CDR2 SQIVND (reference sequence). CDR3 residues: CASQTGGEQYF. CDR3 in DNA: TGTGCCAGTCAGACAGGAGGCGAGCAGTACTTC.

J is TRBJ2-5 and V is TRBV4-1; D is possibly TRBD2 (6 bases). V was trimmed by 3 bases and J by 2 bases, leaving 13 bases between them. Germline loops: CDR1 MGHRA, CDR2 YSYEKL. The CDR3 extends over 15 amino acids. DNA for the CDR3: TGCGCCAGCAGCCATTGGGGACTCGGTCAAGAGACCCAGTACTTC. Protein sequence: CASSHWGLGQETQYF.

CDR3 sequence reads: CASSLALGLADTGELFF. The CDR3 nucleotides read TGTGCCAGCAGCTTAGCTTTGGGACTAGCGGACACCGGGGAGCTGTTTTTT. The chain combines TRBV7-8 with TRBJ2-2; 11 bases are a match to TRBD2. The V segment lost 0 bases and the J segment 3 bases; nucleotides outside the gene matches: 3. The CDR3 is made up of 17 amino acids. The germline V gene has CDR1 SGHVS and CDR2 FQNEAQ. Using reference TRBV7-8 and TRBJ2-2 for the parts outside the CDR3, the full variable domain is GAGVSQSPRYKVAKRGQDVALRCDPISGHVSLFWYQQALGQGPEFLTYFQNEAQLDKSGLPSDRFFAERPEGSVSTLKIQRTQQEDSAVYLCASSLALGLADTGELFFGEGSRLTVL.

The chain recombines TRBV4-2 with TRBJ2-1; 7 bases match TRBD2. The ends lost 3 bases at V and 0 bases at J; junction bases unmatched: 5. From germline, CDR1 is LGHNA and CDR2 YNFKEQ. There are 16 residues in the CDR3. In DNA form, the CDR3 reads TGTGCCAGCAGCCAGGGGCGGGAGCCCTCCTACAATGAGCAGTTCTTC. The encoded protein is CASSQGREPSYNEQFF.

The CDR3 sequence: CASSQAWDRVLEQYF. CDR3 sequence (DNA): TGTGCCAGCAGCCAAGCCTGGGACAGGGTTTTAGAGCAGTACTTC. The J gene is TRBJ2-7, the V gene TRBV4-2; the match to TRBD1 covers 9 bases. V dropped 1 base and J dropped 7; count of bases not matched to a gene: 8. Germline-derived CDR1 and CDR2 are LGHNA and YNFKEQ. The CDR3 has 15 amino acids.

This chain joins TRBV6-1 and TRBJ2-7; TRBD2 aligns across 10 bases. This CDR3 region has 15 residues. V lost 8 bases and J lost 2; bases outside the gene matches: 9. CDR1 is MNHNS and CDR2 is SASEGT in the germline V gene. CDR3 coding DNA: TGTGCCAGCTCTCGGTTAGCGGGAGGACCCTACGAGCAGTACTTC. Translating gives CASSRLAGGPYEQYF.

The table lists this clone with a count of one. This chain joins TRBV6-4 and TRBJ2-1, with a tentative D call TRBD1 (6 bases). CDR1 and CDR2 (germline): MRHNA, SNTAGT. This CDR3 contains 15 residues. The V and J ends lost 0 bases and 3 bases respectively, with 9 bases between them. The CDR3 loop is CASSDSTGNYNEQFF. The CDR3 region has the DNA TGTGCCAGCAGTGACTCTACAGGGAACTACAATGAGCAGTTCTTC.

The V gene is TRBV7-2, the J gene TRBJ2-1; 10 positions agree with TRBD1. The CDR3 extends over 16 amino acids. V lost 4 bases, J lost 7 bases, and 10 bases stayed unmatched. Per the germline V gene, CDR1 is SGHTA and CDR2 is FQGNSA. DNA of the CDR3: TGTGCCAGCAGCTCGGACCGGGACAGGGGAGCTAATGAGCAGTTCTTC. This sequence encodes CASSSDRDRGANEQFF.

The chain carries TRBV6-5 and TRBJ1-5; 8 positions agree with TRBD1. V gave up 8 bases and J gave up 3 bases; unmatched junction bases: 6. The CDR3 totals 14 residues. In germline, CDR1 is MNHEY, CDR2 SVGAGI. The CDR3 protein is CASSAGGPNQPQHF. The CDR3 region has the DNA TGTGCCAGCTCGGCAGGGGGCCCCAATCAGCCCCAGCATTTT.